The 26 T cell receptor beta chains reported below all come from one sample, sequenced in a study of a mutant IDH1 vaccine in newly diagnosed glioma (dated by TCRdb to about 2021). Library construction relied on the immunoSEQ multiplex PCR assay. TCRdb mirrors the immuneACCESS table, restricted to in-frame sequences. Some clones are absent from its copies; in checked studies, under half trace to an unresolved V gene, and the reason for the others is unknown. The sample table holds approximately 32,000 clones, of which approximately 89% were seen once. The top ten clones comprise about 2.2% of the sample. The time point label here, explained by the study, means: week 47, end of study. Each vaccine dose, consisting of 300 ug of a 20-mer mutant IDH1 peptide in Montanide, was administered subcutaneously with topical imiquimod. Their recognized antigens are unknown. Source: PBMCs, taken from a glioma patient whose treatment included an IDH1 peptide vaccine. The receptors originated from a middle-aged man with glioma.

This chain joins TRBV6-1 and TRBJ1-5, with D perhaps TRBD1 (6 bases). V lost 4 bases and J lost 0, with 13 bases in between. Germline lookup yields CDR1 MNHNS and CDR2 SASEGT. CDR3 length equals 16 residues. DNA of the CDR3: TGTGCCAGCAGTGGAGGGACATTCTATAGCAATCAGCCCCAGCATTTT. This gives the protein CASSGGTFYSNQPQHF.

This clone appeared a few times. The gene calls are TRBV7-8 and TRBJ2-7; perhaps TRBD1 as D (6 bases). CDR1 and CDR2 from the germline V gene are SGHVS and FQNEAQ. V dropped 5 bases and J dropped 2 bases, with 13 bases sitting between them. The CDR3 spans 14 residues. The CDR3 loop is CASSRRDTAYEQYV. The CDR3 bases are TGTGCCAGCAGCCGCCGGGACACAGCCTACGAGCAGTACGTC.

The chain combines TRBV7-2 with TRBJ1-2, with D maybe TRBD1 (6 bases). Deletions cut 4 bases from V and 1 base from J, with 7 bases between. Per germline, CDR1 SGHTA and CDR2 FQGNSA. The CDR3 contains 13 residues. The CDR3 protein is CASSSDSNYGYTF. The CDR3 DNA sequence: TGTGCCAGCAGCTCGGACAGTAACTATGGCTACACCTTC. Full variable domain (missing parts from reference TRBV7-2 and TRBJ1-2): GAGVSQSPSNKVTEKGKDVELRCDPISGHTALYWYRQSLGQGLEFLIYFQGNSAPDKSGLPSDRFSAERTGGSVSTLTIQRTQQEDSAVYLCASSSDSNYGYTFGSGTRLTVV.

The gene calls are TRBV7-9 and TRBJ2-7, with D perhaps matching TRBD2 (6 bases). This CDR3 is 13 amino acids long. The V gene lost 5 bases and the J gene lost 0 bases, with 8 bases spanning the gap. In germline, CDR1 is SEHNR, CDR2 FQNEAQ (reference sequence). CDR3 sequence: CASSGRGSYEQYF. In nucleotides, the CDR3 is TGTGCCAGCAGCGGGCGGGGCTCCTACGAGCAGTACTTC. Using reference TRBV7-9 and TRBJ2-7 for the parts outside the CDR3, the full variable domain is DTGVSQNPRHKITKRGQNVTFRCDPISEHNRLYWYRQTLGQGPEFLTYFQNEAQLEKSRLLSDRFSAERPKGSFSTLEIQRTEQGDSAMYLCASSGRGSYEQYFGPGTRLTVT.

V is TRBV7-9 and J is TRBJ1-1, with D tentatively TRBD1 (6 bases). The CDR3 is made up of 14 amino acids. With 6 bases removed from V and 4 bases from J, the gap between germline ends came to 15 bases. Germline values: CDR1 SEHNR, CDR2 FQNEAQ (reference sequence). The CDR3 DNA sequence: TGTGCCAGCAGACCACAGGGCGGGAGCACTGAAGCTTTCTTT. The encoded protein is CASRPQGGSTEAFF. The entire variable domain, with the rest obtained from reference TRBV7-9 and TRBJ1-1, is as follows: DTGVSQNPRHKITKRGQNVTFRCDPISEHNRLYWYRQTLGQGPEFLTYFQNEAQLEKSRLLSDRFSAERPKGSFSTLEIQRTEQGDSAMYLCASRPQGGSTEAFFGQGTRLTVV.

V usage is TRBV27 and J usage is TRBJ1-2; D not certain. Per the germline V gene, CDR1 is MNHEY and CDR2 is SMNVEV (reference sequence). The CDR3 spans 14 residues. V was cut by 5 bases and J by 2 bases, with 12 bases left in between. CDR3 residues: CASSPRPGNYGYTF. In nucleotides, the CDR3 is TGTGCCAGCAGTCCCCGCCCCGGGAACTATGGCTACACCTTC.

V is TRBV2 and J is TRBJ2-7, with D unclear. CDR3 size: 14 residues. With 6 bases removed from V and 6 bases from J, the gap between germline ends came to 18 bases. CDR1 SNHLY and CDR2 FYNNEI come from the germline V gene. CDR3 amino acids: CASRATWGSGEQYV. DNA of the CDR3: TGTGCCAGCAGGGCTACTTGGGGTTCGGGCGAGCAGTACGTC.

The chain recombines TRBV7-2 with TRBJ2-2, with a possible D match to TRBD2 (6 bases). CDR1 and CDR2 (germline): SGHTA, FQGNSA. V was clipped by 5 bases and J by 5 bases, with 9 bases between them. CDR3 size: 13 residues. The CDR3 is CASSGDWTGELFF. The CDR3 coding sequence is TGTGCCAGCAGCGGGGACTGGACCGGGGAGCTGTTTTTT. Using reference TRBV7-2 and TRBJ2-2 for the parts outside the CDR3, the full variable domain is GAGVSQSPSNKVTEKGKDVELRCDPISGHTALYWYRQSLGQGLEFLIYFQGNSAPDKSGLPSDRFSAERTGGSVSTLTIQRTQQEDSAVYLCASSGDWTGELFFGEGSRLTVL.

This clone was counted a single time. The chain recombines TRBV28 with TRBJ2-7; the match to TRBD2 covers 9 bases. The CDR3 is 16 amino acids. V was clipped by 5 bases and J by 2 bases; unmatched bases: 10. The V gene's germline CDR1 is MDHEN and CDR2 SYDVKM. CDR3: CASSKPRASGTYEQYF. The CDR3, as DNA: TGTGCCAGCAGTAAACCAAGGGCTAGCGGGACCTACGAGCAGTACTTC.

The chain carries TRBV16 and TRBJ2-7, with 7 bases matching TRBD1. The germline V gene encodes CDR1 KGHSY and CDR2 FQNENV. This CDR3 spans 15 amino acids. The J segment lost 6 bases and the V segment lost 4 bases, leaving 12 bases of the junction unmatched. CDR3 nucleotides: TGTGCCAGCAGCCTTGAGACAGGGACGAAGCTCGAGCAGTACTTC. It is translated as CASSLETGTKLEQYF. The full variable domain, completed using reference TRBV16 and TRBJ2-7, is GEEVAQTPKHLVRGEGQKAKLYCAPIKGHSYVFWYQQVLKNEFKFLISFQNENVFDETGMPKERFSAKCLPNSPCSLEIQATKLEDSAVYFCASSLETGTKLEQYFGPGTRLTVT.

V is TRBV9 and J is TRBJ1-2; TRBD1 is a possible D gene (6 bases). Germline-derived CDR1 and CDR2 are SGDLS and YYNGEE. This CDR3 has 16 residues. The ends were cut back, 0 bases at V and 2 bases at J, with 14 bases in the middle. The CDR3 region has the DNA TGTGCCAGCAGCGTAGGGGCGGGGGGCAGAAACTATGGCTACACCTTC. Amino acids: CASSVGAGGRNYGYTF.

V usage is TRBV6-1 and J usage is TRBJ1-2; D remains unclear. The germline V gene has CDR1 MNHNS and CDR2 SASEGT. With 2 bases removed from V and 2 bases from J, the gap between germline ends came to 9 bases. CDR3 length: 14 residues. The DNA for the CDR3 is TGTGCCAGCAGTGAATCCCCGGGGAACTATGGCTACACCTTC. This sequence encodes CASSESPGNYGYTF.

J is TRBJ1-1 and V is TRBV9, with TRBD1 matching over 7 bases. CDR1 SGDLS and CDR2 YYNGEE come from the germline V gene. With V trimmed by 3 bases and J by 2 bases, 7 bases remained unmatched. This CDR3 region has 15 residues. The CDR3 loop is CASSERTGANTEAFF. The CDR3 region has the DNA TGTGCCAGCAGCGAAAGGACAGGAGCCAACACTGAAGCTTTCTTT.

This chain connects TRBV10-3 to TRBJ2-3, with no clear D. CDR1 and CDR2 from the germline V gene are ENHRY and SYGVKD. Trimming cost V 0 bases and J 5 bases, with 18 bases left between them. The CDR3 has 17 amino acids. CDR3 sequence (DNA): TGTGCCATCAGTGAGTCGGGGAAGGGCGGTCCGGGAGATACGCAGTATTTT. The encoded protein is CAISESGKGGPGDTQYF.

The V gene is TRBV28, the J gene TRBJ1-4, with 8 bases identical to TRBD1. In germline, CDR1 is MDHEN, CDR2 SYDVKM. The CDR3 loop spans 13 amino acids. The V segment lost 11 bases and the J segment 8 bases; nucleotides outside the gene matches: 10. The CDR3 is CAAAGGLEEKLFF. CDR3 bases: TGTGCCGCCGCAGGGGGCTTGGAGGAAAAACTGTTTTTT.

The chain employs TRBV10-2 and TRBJ2-1; 7 nucleotides agree with TRBD2. The CDR3 runs to 13 residues. The trim removed 7 bases at V and 6 bases at J, leaving 6 bases unmatched. CDR1 WSHSY and CDR2 SAAADI come from the germline V gene. CDR3 amino acids: CASTGTTGNEQFF. CDR3 sequence (DNA): TGCGCCAGCACAGGGACTACAGGCAATGAGCAGTTCTTC.

This clone was recorded a few times. V gene TRBV7-9 combines with J gene TRBJ1-6; no firm D call. The CDR3 contains 15 residues. Per the germline V gene, CDR1 is SEHNR and CDR2 is FQNEAQ (reference sequence). Between the trimmed V and J ends, which lost 0 bases and 7 bases, there was a span of 10 bases. DNA for the CDR3: TGTGCCAGCAGCTTAGCTATAGGGAACAATTCACCCCTCCACTTT. Protein sequence: CASSLAIGNNSPLHF.

This sequence joins TRBV6-1 and TRBJ2-6, with TRBD1 identical over 7 bases. V was clipped by 1 base and J by 3 bases; unmatched bases: 0. CDR3 length equals 15 residues. Germline CDR1 reads MNHNS; CDR2 reads SASEGT. The CDR3 protein is CASSEGQGGANVLTF. Here the CDR3 DNA reads TGTGCCAGCAGTGAAGGACAGGGTGGGGCCAACGTCCTGACTTTC.

The chain uses TRBV25-1 and TRBJ1-6, with D possibly being TRBD1 (5 bases). CDR3 length: 16 residues. With 1 base removed from V and 1 base from J, the gap between germline ends came to 8 bases. Germline V gives CDR1 MGHDK, CDR2 SYGVNS. CDR3 in amino acids: CASSELGVSYNSPLHF. CDR3 in DNA: TGTGCCAGCAGTGAATTGGGGGTATCCTATAATTCACCCCTCCACTTT.

V gene TRBV7-2 combines with J gene TRBJ1-3, with a weak D call TRBD1 (6 bases). The germline V gene encodes CDR1 SGHTA and CDR2 FQGNSA. The germline V and J ends were trimmed by 5 bases and 1 base, with 18 bases remaining between them. This CDR3 has 17 residues. CDR3 in amino acids: CASSLAGGFGSGNTIYF. Here the CDR3 DNA reads TGTGCCAGCAGCCTTGCGGGGGGCTTTGGGTCTGGAAACACCATATATTTT.

As DNA, the CDR3 is TGTGCCAGCAGTGACGACCTGCCGGGACTAGCCTCCTACGAGCAGTACGTC. Translated, it gives CASSDDLPGLASYEQYV. The genes are TRBV6-1 and TRBJ2-7; 9 bases map to TRBD2. Germline assignment: CDR1 MNHNS and CDR2 SASEGT. The ends lost 3 bases at V and 0 bases at J; junction bases unmatched: 9. The CDR3 length is 17 residues.

In DNA form, the CDR3 reads TGTGCCAGGAAGGACTTTGTCTATGGCTACACCTTC. Residues: CARKDFVYGYTF. V usage is TRBV14 and J usage is TRBJ1-2, with D unresolved. V was pared by 9 bases and J by 4 bases, with 12 bases between. This CDR3 contains 12 residues. Germline CDR1 and CDR2: SGHDN and FVKESK.

This sequence joins TRBV10-2 and TRBJ1-2; 8 bases match TRBD1. Looked up from germline, CDR1 is WSHSY and CDR2 is SAAADI. The V and J ends lost 0 bases and 7 bases, in that order; junction bases with no gene match: 7. This CDR3 has 15 amino acids. CDR3 protein: CASSESRAGGSGYTF. The CDR3 nucleotides read TGCGCCAGCAGTGAGTCGAGAGCAGGGGGCTCTGGCTACACCTTC.

The chain has TRBV19 and TRBJ1-4; no clear D. The CDR3 has 12 amino acids. Trimming took off 9 bases at V and 3 bases at J, with 8 bases between the two ends. Germline loops: CDR1 LNHDA, CDR2 SQIVND (reference sequence). The CDR3 DNA reads TGTGCCAGCGGGCGGTCTAATGAAAAACTGTTTTTT. Its translation is CASGRSNEKLFF.

The chain links TRBV18 to TRBJ2-5; no clear D. The V gene's germline CDR1 is KGHSH and CDR2 LQKENI. The CDR3 runs 15 residues. The V end lost 3 bases, the J end lost 2 bases, and 13 bases lay between the germline ends. CDR3: CASSPAVIGQETQYF. The CDR3, as DNA: TGTGCCAGCTCACCGGCAGTTATAGGGCAAGAGACCCAGTACTTC.

This rearrangement joins TRBV6-6 to TRBJ1-4, with D maybe TRBD1 (6 bases). Germline CDR1 is MNHNY and CDR2 is SVGAGI (reference sequence). Trimming left V 5 bases short and J 4 bases short, with 14 bases between. CDR3 length: 15 residues. CDR3 sequence (DNA): TGTGCCAGCAGTAAGCTTCGACAGGTTAATGAAAAACTGTTTTTT. Protein product: CASSKLRQVNEKLFF.